Each of the 30 T cell receptor beta chains below was sequenced from the same sample in a study of T cells in Graves' hyperthyroidism and ophthalmopathy. Amplification yielded TCR beta CDR3 regions, with RNA transcripts as the source. The study used the HTBI primer set for a first-round RT-PCR of the TCR CDR3. One entry per CDR3 protein, called by TCRdb with MiXCR from the multiplex PCR reads. In the table there are fewer than 800,000 distinct CDR3 sequences, roughly 15% of which are singletons. The specimen sequenced was blood. These receptors were obtained from a man aged 18-30 years with Graves' hyperthyroidism.

This clonotype was found many times. The chain links TRBV7-8 to TRBJ2-3, with D possibly matching TRBD2 (6 bases). Germline V gene data show CDR1 as SGHVS and CDR2 as FQNEAQ. This CDR3 has 15 amino acids. The V gene lost 3 bases and the J gene lost 6 bases, with 16 bases spanning the gap. The CDR3 DNA sequence: TGTGCCAGCAGCTTGTCGGGACTGGTCGCGGATACGCAGTATTTT. The encoded protein is CASSLSGLVADTQYF.

The V call is TRBV6-1, the J call TRBJ2-1; possibly TRBD1 for D (6 bases). This CDR3 is 17 amino acids long. V gave up 5 bases and J gave up 5 bases, with 22 bases separating them. Germline V gene lookup returns CDR1 MNHNS and CDR2 SASEGT. The CDR3 loop is CASSTGIRLGRDNEQFF. The CDR3 DNA sequence: TGTGCCAGCAGTACAGGGATTAGGTTAGGTCGAGACAATGAGCAGTTCTTC.

V is TRBV28 and J is TRBJ2-3, with D possibly TRBD2 on 5 matching bases. The CDR3 totals 18 residues. V shed 3 bases and J shed 0 bases, with 19 bases lying between them. Germline loops: CDR1 MDHEN, CDR2 SYDVKM. The CDR3 coding sequence is TGTGCCAGCAGTTTCTTCGGGGTGAGGGAGTCTAGCACAGATACGCAGTATTTT. It codes for CASSFFGVRESSTDTQYF.

The chain carries TRBV4-1 and TRBJ2-1, with 11 positions matching TRBD2. In germline, CDR1 is MGHRA, CDR2 YSYEKL. The CDR3 loop spans 16 amino acids. V dropped 0 bases and J dropped 8; count of bases not matched to a gene: 6. The chain's CDR3 is CASSQDTSGSFDEQFF. The CDR3 DNA is TGCGCCAGCAGCCAAGACACTAGCGGGAGTTTCGATGAGCAGTTCTTC.

The genes are TRBV25-1 and TRBJ1-4; 8 bases line up with TRBD1. The germline V gene encodes CDR1 MGHDK and CDR2 SYGVNS. J was trimmed by 2 bases and V by 7 bases; bases with no gene match: 3. The CDR3 covers 14 residues. The CDR3 is CASTDRETNEKLFF. The CDR3 coding sequence is TGTGCCAGCACGGACAGGGAGACTAATGAAAAACTGTTTTTT.

This sequence joins TRBV9 and TRBJ2-7; D unresolved. Germline lookup yields CDR1 SGDLS and CDR2 YYNGEE. The CDR3 runs to 18 residues. The ends were cut back, 1 base at V and 2 bases at J, with 22 bases in the middle. CDR3 residues: CASSVSSYLGPYPYEQYF. CDR3 in DNA: TGTGCCAGCAGCGTATCCTCTTATCTCGGGCCGTACCCCTACGAGCAGTACTTC.

This clonotype was counted a few times. V is TRBV20-1 and J is TRBJ2-2; TRBD2 agrees at 11 bases. The J segment lost 6 bases and the V segment lost 0 bases, leaving 6 bases of the junction unmatched. Germline CDR1 and CDR2: DFQATT and SNEGSKA (reference sequence). The CDR3 sequence is 16 residues long. The DNA of the CDR3 is TGCAGTGCTAGAGATCTACTAGCGGGAGAAGCCGGGGAGCTGTTTTTT. It codes for CSARDLLAGEAGELFF.

This clonotype was counted ten times or more. The chain combines TRBV4-1 with TRBJ1-1; D unclear. V dropped 0 bases and J dropped 4 bases, with 3 bases sitting between them. The CDR3 is 12 amino acids. Germline V lookup: CDR1 MGHRA, CDR2 YSYEKL. The CDR3 bases are TGCGCCAGCAGCCAAGATGCCACTGAAGCTTTCTTT. Translating it yields CASSQDATEAFF.

This clonotype came up many times. The rearrangement joins TRBV2 to TRBJ2-1, with D uncertain. The CDR3 is 14 residues long. With 1 base removed from V and 8 bases from J, the gap between germline ends came to 12 bases. The germline CDR1 and CDR2 sequences are SNHLY and FYNNEI. CDR3 sequence reads: CASSEGPNPYEQFF. In DNA form, the CDR3 reads TGTGCCAGCAGTGAAGGGCCTAACCCCTATGAGCAGTTCTTC.

With respect to this clonotype: The CDR3 end shows no conserved phenylalanine or tryptophan, and so a read error is likely. The chain is built from TRBV20-1 and TRBJ1-5; D is undetermined. This CDR3 is built from 13 residues. V lost 4 bases and J 3 bases, leaving 10 bases between the germline ends. Per the germline V gene, CDR1 is DFQATT and CDR2 is SNEGSKA (reference sequence). The CDR3 sequence is CSATSVINQPQHL. For the CDR3, the DNA is TGCAGTGCTACGTCAGTAATCAATCAGCCCCAGCATCTT.

The chain combines TRBV24-1 with TRBJ2-5; TRBD1 or TRBD2 may be the D gene (5 bases each). The V gene lost 4 bases and the J gene lost 2 bases, with 13 bases spanning the gap. The germline V gene has CDR1 KGHDR and CDR2 SFDVKD. The CDR3 runs 15 residues. The chain's CDR3 is CATSDPGTVQETQYF. As DNA, the CDR3 is TGTGCCACCAGTGACCCTGGGACCGTACAAGAGACCCAGTACTTC.

This clonotype was detected a few times. V usage is TRBV29-1 and J usage is TRBJ2-7; D remains unclear. V lost 6 bases to trimming and J lost 1 base, with 10 bases between them. CDR1 and CDR2 from the germline V gene are SQVTM and ANQGSEA. The CDR3 extends over 12 amino acids. CDR3 loop: CSVKELSYEQYF. The CDR3, as DNA: TGCAGCGTAAAGGAACTGTCCTACGAGCAGTACTTC.

This rearrangement joins TRBV2 to TRBJ2-1, with 10 bases aligning to TRBD2. Per germline, CDR1 SNHLY and CDR2 FYNNEI. The V gene end was trimmed by 11 bases and the J gene end by 6 bases; junction bases not matched to a gene: 4. The CDR3 sequence is 12 residues long. CDR3 protein: CAPRTSGNEQFF. Here the CDR3 DNA reads TGTGCCCCTCGGACTAGCGGCAATGAGCAGTTCTTC.

This clonotype was seen a few times. This sequence joins TRBV20-1 and TRBJ2-1, with 10 nucleotides matching TRBD2. The germline V gene has CDR1 DFQATT and CDR2 SNEGSKA (reference sequence). V lost 1 base, J lost 4 bases, and 19 bases stayed unmatched. CDR3 length equals 20 residues. CDR3 loop: CSARGWGLAGDGHTYNEQFF. CDR3 DNA sequence: TGCAGTGCTAGAGGATGGGGGCTAGCGGGAGATGGGCATACATACAATGAGCAGTTCTTC.

Details on this clonotype: This may come from a read error, since a much larger clone is one base off. The chain has TRBV2 and TRBJ1-5; D remains ambiguous. The V end lost 4 bases, the J end lost 7 bases, and 11 bases lay between the germline ends. The germline CDR1 and CDR2 sequences are SNHLY and FYNNEI. The CDR3 length is 13 residues. CDR3 nucleotide sequence: TGTGCCAGCAGTGGGCGGGTGGGGCAGCCCCAGCATTTT. It translates to CASSGRVGQPQHF.

This sequence joins TRBV7-9 and TRBJ2-3; 10 bases map to TRBD1. In germline, CDR1 is SEHNR, CDR2 FQNEAQ (reference sequence). This CDR3 is 16 amino acids long. J gave up 8 bases and V 5 bases, and 13 bases lay outside the gene matches. CDR3 nucleotide sequence: TGTGCCAGCAGCGTCGGGACAGGGGCCGCTCCGTTTACGCAGTATTTT. Protein sequence: CASSVGTGAAPFTQYF.

The chain combines TRBV25-1 with TRBJ2-7; maybe TRBD1 (5 bases). V dropped 4 bases and J dropped 0 bases, with 13 bases sitting between them. CDR1 MGHDK and CDR2 SYGVNS come from the germline V gene. CDR3 length: 15 amino acids. The DNA of the CDR3 is TGTGCCAGCAGTGCCGGACAATCGGGCTCCTACGAGCAGTACTTC. Amino acid sequence: CASSAGQSGSYEQYF.

The chain combines TRBV20-1 with TRBJ1-2; D gene uncertain. V was pared by 3 bases and J by 2 bases, with 10 bases between. The germline CDR1 and CDR2 sequences are DFQATT and SNEGSKA (reference sequence). CDR3 length: 13 amino acids. CDR3: CSASGVENYGYTF. The DNA for the CDR3 is TGCAGTGCTAGTGGGGTCGAGAACTATGGCTACACCTTC.

This clonotype has at least ten counts. The chain recombines TRBV7-2 with TRBJ2-4; D not resolved. The CDR3 is 12 residues long. CDR1 and CDR2 (germline): SGHTA, FQGNSA. V lost 1 base to trimming and J lost 9 bases, with 7 bases between them. DNA for the CDR3: TGTGCCAGCAGCTTAGTGGGTGGCATTCAGTACTTC. Translating it yields CASSLVGGIQYF.

This clonotype was recorded at least ten times. J is TRBJ2-5 and V is TRBV12-3 or TRBV12-4, with D maybe TRBD2 (6 bases). The CDR3 totals 14 residues. V shed 6 bases and J shed 3 bases, with 14 bases lying between them. The CDR3 here is CASSPQWGEETQYF. In nucleotides, the CDR3 is TGTGCCAGCAGCCCTCAATGGGGGGAAGAGACCCAGTACTTC.

This clonotype was picked up many times. J is TRBJ2-3 and V is TRBV6-1; D is possibly TRBD1 (6 bases). CDR3 length: 14 amino acids. Trimming stripped 6 bases from V and 3 bases from J, with 13 bases between. CDR1 and CDR2 (germline): MNHNS, SASEGT. The CDR3 nucleotides read TGTGCCAGCAGAAACAGGGTCTTGACAGATACGCAGTATTTT. It yields the protein CASRNRVLTDTQYF.

CDR3 DNA: TGTGCCAGCTCATCCTCCGGGACAGGGTTGAATGAGCAGTTCTTC. It translates to CASSSSGTGLNEQFF. The chain couples TRBV18 to TRBJ2-1; TRBD1 aligns across 9 bases. CDR3 size: 15 residues. Looked up from germline, CDR1 is KGHSH and CDR2 is LQKENI. The junction had 9 bases not matched to a gene; V was cut back by 5 bases and J by 7 bases.

The gene calls are TRBV19 and TRBJ2-7; 12 nucleotides agree with TRBD2. Losses at the gene ends were 10 bases for V and 2 bases for J; bases not matched to a gene: 6. Germline V gene data show CDR1 as LNHDA and CDR2 as SQIVND (reference sequence). The CDR3 covers 14 residues. The CDR3 region has the DNA TGTGCCACCAGACTAGCGGGAGATACCTACGAGCAGTACTTC. It encodes CATRLAGDTYEQYF.

This clonotype was found a few times. The CDR3 DNA reads as TGTGCCAGCTCGGGGACAGTTGGAAACACCATATATTTT. Its protein product is CASSGTVGNTIYF. The chain uses TRBV18 and TRBJ1-3; 7 bases match TRBD1. V dropped 6 bases and J dropped 3; count of bases not matched to a gene: 2. Germline CDR1 and CDR2: KGHSH and LQKENI. The CDR3 runs 13 residues. Supplemented by reference TRBV18 and TRBJ1-3, the full variable domain reads NAGVMQNPRHLVRRRGQEARLRCSPMKGHSHVYWYRQLPEEGLKFMVYLQKENIIDESGMPKERFSAEFPKEGPSILRIQQVVRGDSAAYFCASSGTVGNTIYFGEGSWLTVV.

There are a few counts of this clonotype. This chain links TRBV19 with TRBJ2-1; 10 nucleotides agree with TRBD1. The CDR3 is 15 amino acids. CDR1 is LNHDA, CDR2 SQIVND, per germline (reference sequence). V was pared by 9 bases and J by 1 base, with 6 bases of the junction left unmatched. CDR3 coding DNA: TGTGCCAGAAGGGGGGGACAGGGGTCCTACAATGAGCAGTTCTTC. Its protein product is CARRGGQGSYNEQFF.

The chain uses TRBV5-1 and TRBJ2-2; 8 positions agree with TRBD1. V trimming: 3 bases; J trimming: 4 bases; junction bases outside the gene matches: 5. Germline V CDR1 and CDR2: SGHRS, YFSETQ. This CDR3 contains 15 residues. CDR3: CASSSRTGSTGELFF. The CDR3 DNA reads TGCGCCAGCAGCTCCCGGACAGGGTCCACCGGGGAGCTGTTTTTT.

Remarks on this clonotype: Germline and junction disagree at one end, which may indicate a read error. V is TRBV2 and J is TRBJ2-7, with 13 positions matching TRBD2. The CDR3 length is 14 residues. From germline, CDR1 is SNHLY and CDR2 FYNNEI. The CDR3 is CASSAGTSGNALGF. In nucleotides, the CDR3 is TGTGCCAGCAGTGCCGGGACTAGCGGGAACGCCCTCGGCTTC. Complete variable domain (other parts from reference TRBV2 and TRBJ2-7): EPEVTQTPSHQVTQMGQEVILRCVPISNHLYFYWYRQILGQKVEFLVSFYNNEISEKSEIFDDQFSVERPDGSNFTLKIRSTKLEDSAMYFCASSAGTSGNALGFGPGTRLTVT.

This clonotype was recorded many times. This chain joins TRBV18 and TRBJ2-5; 7 bases align to TRBD1. Per the germline V gene, CDR1 is KGHSH and CDR2 is LQKENI. CDR3 length: 13 residues. V lost 2 bases, J lost 3 bases, and 0 bases stayed unmatched. Here the CDR3 reads CASSPGTEETQYF. The CDR3 DNA reads TGTGCCAGCTCACCAGGGACAGAAGAGACCCAGTACTTC.

The chain combines TRBV30 with TRBJ2-7; D is perhaps TRBD1 (5 bases). Germline V gene sequence: CDR1 GTSNPN, CDR2 SVGIG (reference sequence). CDR3 length: 12 residues. Trimming shortened V by 0 bases and J by 4 bases, and 7 bases separated the two germline ends. In DNA form, the CDR3 reads TGTGCCTGGAGTGTCAGGGCGTACGAGCAGTACTTC. It translates to CAWSVRAYEQYF. The full variable domain, completed using reference TRBV30 and TRBJ2-7, is SQTIHQWPATLVQPVGSPLSLECTVEGTSNPNLYWYRQAAGRGLQLLFYSVGIGQISSEVPQNLSASRPQDRQFILSSKKLLLSDSGFYLCAWSVRAYEQYFGPGTRLTVT.

This clonotype was seen many times. The gene calls are TRBV29-1 and TRBJ2-7; D ambiguous. This CDR3 has 14 residues. Germline-derived CDR1 and CDR2 are SQVTM and ANQGSEA. Between the trimmed V and J ends, which lost 2 bases and 3 bases, there was a span of 14 bases. CDR3 bases: TGCAGCGTTGAAAACCCCCACGGCGGCTACGAGCAGTACTTC. As protein: CSVENPHGGYEQYF.